These 31 T cell receptor beta chains came from one sample sequenced in a study of CD8+ T cells in alopecia areata. Treatment denoted: oral pan-JAK inhibitor, 5-10 mg twice daily. After isolation, RNA underwent reverse transcription to generate cDNA as the sequencing template. Here immunoSEQ multiplex PCR was the method, and the copy in TCRdb shows in-frame clones only, minus some. The table has approximately 120,000 clones, over 60% seen once. Here the sequenced sample was CD4+ T cells sorted from blood, taken at week 4, from a patient treated with tofacitinib. Receptors were obtained from a human donor with alopecia areata.

This clone was seen a single time. V gene TRBV5-4 combines with J gene TRBJ1-2; D perhaps matches TRBD1 (5 bases). Germline V gene lookup returns CDR1 SGHNT and CDR2 YYREEE (reference sequence). Trimming took 5 bases from V and 1 from J, leaving 15 bases between them. This CDR3 spans 15 amino acids. Written as DNA, the CDR3 is TGTGCCAGCAGTTACGGCGGACAACTTAACTATGGCTACACCTTC. Translation: CASSYGGQLNYGYTF. The complete variable domain, with remaining parts taken from reference TRBV5-4 and TRBJ1-2, reads ETGVTQSPTHLIKTRGQQVTLRCSSQSGHNTVSWYQQALGQGPQFIFQYYREEENGRGNFPPRFSGLQFPNYSSELNVNALELDDSALYLCASSYGGQLNYGYTFGSGTRLTVV.

The chain has TRBV30 and TRBJ1-2; a weak D match, TRBD1 (5 bases). CDR1 is GTSNPN and CDR2 is SVGIG in the germline V gene (reference sequence). This CDR3 region has 11 residues. V lost 7 bases and J 8 bases, leaving 14 bases between the germline ends. CDR3 loop: CAYSRAYGYTF. CDR3 nucleotide sequence: TGTGCCTACTCCAGGGCGTACGGCTACACCTTC.

The chain employs TRBV29-1 and TRBJ2-1, with D maybe TRBD1 (6 bases). V shed 6 bases and J shed 9 bases, with 21 bases lying between them. CDR3 length equals 14 residues. The germline gives CDR1 SQVTM, CDR2 ANQGSEA. CDR3 DNA sequence: TGCAGCGTCCAAATACAGGCAGGGGATGCTGAGCAGTTCTTC. Its protein product is CSVQIQAGDAEQFF.

The chain combines TRBV29-1 with TRBJ1-2, with 9 bases aligning to TRBD1. The trim removed 2 bases at V and 6 bases at J, leaving 4 bases unmatched. This CDR3 has 13 amino acids. The germline V gene encodes CDR1 SQVTM and CDR2 ANQGSEA. The CDR3 protein is CSVERGTGNGYTF. In nucleotides, the CDR3 is TGCAGCGTTGAAAGGGGGACAGGGAATGGCTACACCTTC.

The V gene is TRBV14, the J gene TRBJ2-7; 13 bases fit TRBD2. This CDR3 has 17 amino acids. The ends lost 3 bases at V and 6 bases at J; junction bases unmatched: 11. Germline values: CDR1 SGHDN, CDR2 FVKESK. The CDR3 bases are TGTGCCAGCAGCCAGGATGCCGTTGGACTAGCGGGAGCCGAGCAGTACTTC. Protein: CASSQDAVGLAGAEQYF.

This clone occurred a few times. V usage is TRBV10-3 and J usage is TRBJ2-2, with 11 bases fitting TRBD2. J gave up 6 bases and V 6 bases, and 3 bases lay outside the gene matches. The CDR3 totals 14 residues. CDR1 and CDR2 (germline): ENHRY, SYGVKD. The DNA of the CDR3 is TGTGCCATCAGCCTAGCGGGAGGAGCCGGGGAGCTGTTTTTT. Its protein is CAISLAGGAGELFF.

The chain is built from TRBV5-4 and TRBJ2-7; 10 bases are a match to TRBD2. V was pared by 4 bases and J by 1 base, with 8 bases of the junction left unmatched. The length of the CDR3 is 16 residues. Germline V lookup: CDR1 SGHNT, CDR2 YYREEE (reference sequence). CDR3 amino acids: CASSAQLAGMSYEQYF. The DNA of the CDR3 is TGTGCCAGCAGCGCCCAACTAGCGGGAATGTCCTACGAGCAGTACTTC. Full variable domain (rest looked up from reference TRBV5-4 and TRBJ2-7): ETGVTQSPTHLIKTRGQQVTLRCSSQSGHNTVSWYQQALGQGPQFIFQYYREEENGRGNFPPRFSGLQFPNYSSELNVNALELDDSALYLCASSAQLAGMSYEQYFGPGTRLTVT.

This clone came up a few times. V is TRBV4-3 and J is TRBJ2-7; a possible D gene is TRBD2 (5 bases). There are 15 residues in the CDR3. V was clipped by 0 bases and J by 3 bases, with 12 bases between them. Germline V CDR1 and CDR2: LGHNA, YSLEER. The CDR3 protein is CASSQENVGDYEQYF. For the CDR3, the DNA is TGCGCCAGCAGCCAAGAAAATGTCGGGGACTACGAGCAGTACTTC.

The V and J genes are TRBV25-1 and TRBJ2-7; 7 nucleotides agree with TRBD2. Trimming cost V 5 bases and J 3 bases; bases outside gene matches: 13. The CDR3 is 16 amino acids. Germline V CDR1 and CDR2: MGHDK, SYGVNS. The CDR3 protein is CASSQGLLGEGYEQYF. The CDR3 coding sequence is TGTGCCAGCAGTCAGGGACTACTAGGGGAAGGCTACGAGCAGTACTTC.

This chain joins TRBV23-1 and TRBJ1-3, with 7 bases aligning to TRBD1. TRBV23-1 is filed as an ORF, its function uncertain. The ends lost 2 bases at V and 8 bases at J; junction bases unmatched: 9. The CDR3 spans 15 residues. CDR3 DNA sequence: TGCGCCAGCAGTCAACCCGACAGGGAGGGAGACACCATATATTTT. Residues: CASSQPDREGDTIYF.

The CDR3 reads CSARTRKGYTF. The CDR3 nucleotides are TGCAGTGCTAGGACTAGAAAGGGCTACACCTTC. This chain links TRBV20-1 with TRBJ1-2; unclear D gene. CDR1 and CDR2 from the germline V gene are DFQATT and SNEGSKA (reference sequence). Trimming stripped 3 bases from V and 8 bases from J, with 10 bases between. CDR3 length equals 11 residues.

This clone was detected many times. V is TRBV29-1 and J is TRBJ2-1; 11 nucleotides agree with TRBD1. The CDR3 is made up of 13 amino acids. The V and J ends lost 7 bases and 8 bases, in that order; junction bases with no gene match: 7. Germline V CDR1 and CDR2: SQVTM, ANQGSEA. CDR3 sequence (DNA): TGCAGCGCGGACAGGGGGCCGAGTGATGAGCAGTTCTTC. Protein sequence: CSADRGPSDEQFF.

The rearrangement uses TRBV10-2 and TRBJ1-1, with a weak D call TRBD1 (5 bases). V was pared by 5 bases and J by 2 bases, with 12 bases between. Germline CDR1 and CDR2: WSHSY and SAAADI. This CDR3 comprises 14 residues. The CDR3 protein is CASSLAGHNTEAFF. The CDR3 bases are TGCGCCAGCAGTTTAGCAGGGCACAACACTGAAGCTTTCTTT.

This clone appeared a few times. V usage is TRBV28 and J usage is TRBJ2-5; 8 bases agree with TRBD1. The CDR3 spans 15 residues. The germline CDR1 and CDR2 sequences are MDHEN and SYDVKM. Trimming removed 6 bases from V and 0 bases from J; junction bases left unmatched: 6. CDR3 DNA: TGTGCCAGCAGGCCCGGACAGGGCTACCAAGAGACCCAGTACTTC. Translating gives CASRPGQGYQETQYF.

The chain carries TRBV10-3 and TRBJ1-2; D may be TRBD1 (6 bases). The CDR3 spans 13 residues. V was cut by 3 bases and J by 4 bases, with 9 bases left in between. Germline lookup yields CDR1 ENHRY and CDR2 SYGVKD. This CDR3 is CAISDGQLYGYTF. The DNA for the CDR3 is TGTGCCATCAGTGATGGACAGCTCTATGGCTACACCTTC.

The gene calls are TRBV7-6 and TRBJ1-3, with no clear D. V lost 6 bases and J lost 4, with 19 bases in between. The length of the CDR3 is 16 residues. CDR1 is SGHVS, CDR2 FNYEAQ, per germline. This CDR3 is CASRPSGGREGNTIYF. The CDR3 DNA follows: TGTGCCAGCAGACCCTCGGGCGGGAGGGAAGGAAACACCATATATTTT.

This rearrangement joins TRBV6-5 to TRBJ2-4, with D unclear. The CDR3 has 15 residues. CDR1 and CDR2 (germline): MNHEY, SVGAGI. Trimming shortened V by 4 bases and J by 2 bases, and 12 bases separated the two germline ends. The CDR3 DNA sequence: TGTGCCAGCAGTTTCGGGTTTGATCCCAAAAACATTCAGTACTTC. Translated, it gives CASSFGFDPKNIQYF.

This clone has a handful of counts. CDR3 sequence reads: CASSPPGQAFSGANVLTF. As DNA, the CDR3 is TGTGCCAGCTCACCACCGGGACAGGCCTTCTCTGGGGCCAACGTCCTGACTTTC. The chain uses TRBV18 and TRBJ2-6, with 8 bases identical to TRBD1. The CDR3 has 18 residues. After removal of 0 bases from V and 0 bases from J, the junction contained 4 bases not matched to a gene. From germline, CDR1 is KGHSH and CDR2 LQKENI.

The CDR3 loop reads CASSLGSKETQYF. The CDR3 DNA reads as TGCGCCAGCAGCTTGGGGTCAAAAGAGACCCAGTACTTC. This chain uses TRBV5-1 with TRBJ2-5; no reliable D call. Germline CDR1 and CDR2: SGHRS and YFSETQ. This CDR3 is built from 13 residues. Trimming removed 0 bases from V and 3 bases from J, with 6 bases in between.

This clone has a handful of counts. The DNA of the CDR3 is TGTGCCTGGAGAGGACAGGGGGGCGGCGGCAAAAACATTCAGTACTTC. It yields the protein CAWRGQGGGGKNIQYF. This sequence joins TRBV30 and TRBJ2-4; 10 positions agree with TRBD1. Germline CDR1 GTSNPN, CDR2 SVGIG (reference sequence). The ends lost 3 bases at V and 3 bases at J; junction bases unmatched: 8. There are 16 residues in the CDR3.

This clone was picked up a small number of times. V usage is TRBV7-3 and J usage is TRBJ2-7; the D is unclear. V was shortened by 4 bases and J by 5 bases, with 12 bases between the two germline ends. Germline V gene sequence: CDR1 SGHTA, CDR2 FQGTGA. This CDR3 contains 13 residues. The CDR3 nucleotides read TGTGCCAGCAGCTCGAAACAAGGACACGAGCAGTACTTC. It is translated as CASSSKQGHEQYF. The entire variable domain, with the rest obtained from reference TRBV7-3 and TRBJ2-7, is as follows: GAGVSQTPSNKVTEKGKYVELRCDPISGHTALYWYRQSLGQGPEFLIYFQGTGAADDSGLPNDRFFAVRPEGSVSTLKIQRTERGDSAVYLCASSSKQGHEQYFGPGTRLTVT.

The chain combines TRBV30 with TRBJ2-1; TRBD2 aligns across 8 bases. CDR3 length: 15 residues. V was clipped by 3 bases and J by 6 bases; unmatched bases: 10. CDR1 and CDR2 (germline): GTSNPN, SVGIG (reference sequence). DNA of the CDR3: TGTGCCTGGAGGTACTACGGGAGGGCCCTCAATGAGCAGTTCTTC. Its translation is CAWRYYGRALNEQFF. Together with reference TRBV30 and TRBJ2-1, the CDR3 gives the full variable domain: SQTIHQWPATLVQPVGSPLSLECTVEGTSNPNLYWYRQAAGRGLQLLFYSVGIGQISSEVPQNLSASRPQDRQFILSSKKLLLSDSGFYLCAWRYYGRALNEQFFGPGTRLTVL.

Points on this clone: The same CDR3 also results from other DNA sequences found in this sample. The chain uses TRBV28 and TRBJ1-5, with D hard to call. CDR1 is MDHEN, CDR2 SYDVKM, per germline. V gave up 3 bases and J gave up 6 bases, with 3 bases separating them. This CDR3 has 11 amino acids. In DNA, the CDR3 is TGTGCCAGCAGTTTTGGTCAGCCCCAGCATTTT. Protein sequence: CASSFGQPQHF.

V usage is TRBV6-5 and J usage is TRBJ2-7; 9 nucleotides align to TRBD1. CDR1 is MNHEY, CDR2 SVGAGI, per germline. Trimming cost V 9 bases and J 2 bases; bases outside gene matches: 8. The CDR3 sequence is 14 residues long. In DNA form, the CDR3 reads TGTGCCAGTTCAGGTGGGACAGGGACCTACGAGCAGTACTTC. Amino acid sequence: CASSGGTGTYEQYF.

The V call is TRBV15, the J call TRBJ2-4; the match to TRBD1 covers 8 bases. The CDR3 is 16 amino acids. Trimming at V came to 5 bases and at J to 1 base, leaving 7 bases not matched to a gene. In germline, CDR1 is LNHNV, CDR2 YYDKDF (reference sequence). The CDR3 loop is CATSETGDWAKNIQYF. CDR3 DNA: TGTGCCACCAGCGAGACAGGGGATTGGGCCAAAAACATTCAGTACTTC.

The chain employs TRBV5-1 and TRBJ2-2; the D is unclear. The germline V gene encodes CDR1 SGHRS and CDR2 YFSETQ. The CDR3 sequence is 15 residues long. Trimming shortened V by 6 bases and J by 1 base, and 13 bases separated the two germline ends. CDR3 DNA: TGCGCCAGCACTCTCGGTAGGAGGAACACCGGGGAGCTGTTTTTT. Its translation: CASTLGRRNTGELFF.

This sequence joins TRBV5-1 and TRBJ1-4, with D tentatively TRBD1 (5 bases). Germline values: CDR1 SGHRS, CDR2 YFSETQ. The CDR3 contains 14 residues. Trimming took off 6 bases at V and 5 bases at J, with 14 bases between the two ends. The CDR3 DNA reads TGCGCCAGCACGGACAAGATGGGAAATGAAAAACTGTTTTTT. This sequence encodes CASTDKMGNEKLFF.

This clone occurred many times. The V gene is TRBV15, the J gene TRBJ1-4; no clear D gene. CDR3 length: 13 amino acids. Deletions cut 3 bases from V and 6 bases from J, with 8 bases between. The V gene's germline CDR1 is LNHNV and CDR2 YYDKDF (reference sequence). The CDR3 DNA sequence: TGTGCCACCAGCAGCCGGCTTGATGAAAAACTGTTTTTT. Translating it yields CATSSRLDEKLFF.

CDR3 amino acids: CASSSIGGQGGNSPLHF. DNA for the CDR3: TGTGCCAGCAGCTCGATTGGAGGGCAGGGCGGTAATTCACCCCTCCACTTT. The rearrangement joins TRBV5-4 to TRBJ1-6; weak D call: TRBD1 (5 bases). Trimming stripped 3 bases from V and 6 bases from J, with 19 bases between. Germline assignment: CDR1 SGHNT and CDR2 YYREEE (reference sequence). The length of the CDR3 is 17 residues. Using reference TRBV5-4 and TRBJ1-6 for the parts outside the CDR3, the full variable domain is ETGVTQSPTHLIKTRGQQVTLRCSSQSGHNTVSWYQQALGQGPQFIFQYYREEENGRGNFPPRFSGLQFPNYSSELNVNALELDDSALYLCASSSIGGQGGNSPLHFGNGTRLTVT.

This clone turned up a few times. The gene calls are TRBV23-1 and TRBJ1-2; 7 bases line up with TRBD1. TRBV23-1 is designated an ORF whose function remains uncertain. V lost 6 bases and J lost 7; bases outside the gene matches: 11. The CDR3 has 14 residues. The CDR3 protein is CASSQDRDRCGYTF. The CDR3 nucleotides read TGCGCCAGCAGCCAAGACAGGGATCGATGTGGCTACACCTTC.

V is TRBV2 and J is TRBJ2-7; TRBD2 is a possible D gene (6 bases). Germline-derived CDR1 and CDR2 are SNHLY and FYNNEI. The CDR3 loop spans 15 amino acids. V lost 5 bases to trimming and J lost 2 bases, with 16 bases between them. The CDR3 nucleotides are TGTGCCAGCAGTCCTCTCGGCGGAGGGCCCTACGAGCAGTACTTC. This encodes CASSPLGGGPYEQYF.